This T cell receptor beta chain was profiled in a study of shared clonotypes between healthy human individuals. The study ran the assay at deep level. Several immunoSEQ plates held equal portions of the genomic DNA taken from each subset. Profiled with immunoSEQ multiplex PCR; TCRdb holds only in-frame clones, not every one. The sample yields under 2,500,000 clones, 90% to 97% seen once. General study points: Naive subsets typically showed greater estimated richness than memory subsets. Sorted-subset sequencing, rarefaction showed, was incomplete despite large depth.

Remarks on this clone: Its antigen is unknown.

This TCR derives from a man aged 18 to 29 in good health. Sequencing was done on a sample of naive CD4+ T cells sorted from blood. Subset reported: CD45RA+ positively selected.

The CDR3: CASSLRSTGNSDTQYF. The CDR3, as DNA: TGCGCCAGCAGCCTAAGAAGCACCGGAAATTCAGATACGCAGTATTTT. The chain uses TRBV4-1 and TRBJ2-3; no firm D call. The V gene's germline CDR1 is MGHRA and CDR2 YSYEKL. V was trimmed by 4 bases and J by 4 bases, leaving 18 bases between them. The CDR3 consists of 16 residues.